This T cell receptor beta chain was obtained from a study of blood T cell repertoires in COVID-19. Study-wide context: From T cells, B-cell-depleted T cells, or PBMCs came the material, which was cDNA or gDNA.

Sequenced by immunoSEQ multiplex PCR; TCRdb stores in-frame clones only, minus some. Of nearly 300,000 clones in the sample, over 85% were seen once. Germline assignment: CDR1 LGHDT and CDR2 YNNKEL (reference sequence). The V and J ends lost 2 bases and 5 bases, in that order; junction bases with no gene match: 4. This CDR3 has 14 residues. The sequenced material came from PBMCs or T cells enriched from blood (not recorded which). The source of this sequence is a woman between 45 and 65 years old who had been exposed to COVID-19. The chain uses TRBV3-1 (or the pseudogene TRBV3-2) and TRBJ2-5, with 8 bases that match TRBD1. This CDR3 reads CASSQWGQAETQYF. CDR3 in DNA: TGTGCCAGCAGCCAATGGGGACAGGCCGAGACCCAGTACTTC.